The TCR beta chain under discussion was sequenced for a study of blood T cell repertoires in COVID-19. Across the whole study: Both acute and convalescent COVID-19 samples were obtained from the United States, Italy and Spain. Nucleic acid was either cDNA or gDNA, and it came from T cells, B-cell-depleted T cells, or PBMCs.

Original handling: Cell counts per sample came from amplifying reference gene primers. The assay was immunoSEQ multiplex PCR, and TCRdb's table has in-frame clones only and misses some. The V and J calls and clone size come from that table; D and trimming were worked out from the DNA. The repertoire includes about 180,000 clones, around 88% of them detected once, and roughly 3.7% sits in the top ten. The CDR3 has 12 amino acids. V trimming: 1 base; J trimming: 9 bases; junction bases outside the gene matches: 3. CDR1 and CDR2 from the germline V gene are LGHDT and YNNKEL (reference sequence). The TCR comes from a woman younger than 45 with acute or convalescent COVID-19. The chain carries TRBV3-1 (or the pseudogene TRBV3-2) and TRBJ2-7; 7 bases are a match to TRBD2. The sample taken for sequencing was peripheral blood. The CDR3 nucleotides read TGTGCCAGCAGCCAAGCGGGAGGAGTGCAGTACTTC. Protein sequence: CASSQAGGVQYF.